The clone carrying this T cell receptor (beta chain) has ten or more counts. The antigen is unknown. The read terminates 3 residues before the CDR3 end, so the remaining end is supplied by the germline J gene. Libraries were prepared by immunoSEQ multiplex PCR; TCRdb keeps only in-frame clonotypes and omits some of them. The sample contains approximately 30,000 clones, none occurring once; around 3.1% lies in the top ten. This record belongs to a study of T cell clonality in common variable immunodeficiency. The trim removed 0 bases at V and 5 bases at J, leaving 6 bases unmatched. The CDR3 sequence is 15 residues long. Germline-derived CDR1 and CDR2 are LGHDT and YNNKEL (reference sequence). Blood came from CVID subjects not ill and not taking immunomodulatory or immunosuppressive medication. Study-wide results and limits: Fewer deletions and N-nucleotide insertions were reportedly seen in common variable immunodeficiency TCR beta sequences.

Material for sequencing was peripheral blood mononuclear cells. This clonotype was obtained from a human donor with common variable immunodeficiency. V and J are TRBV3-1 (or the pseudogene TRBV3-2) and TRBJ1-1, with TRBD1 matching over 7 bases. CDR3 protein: CASSQDSYRGTEAFF. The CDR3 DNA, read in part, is TGTGCCAGCAGCCAAGACTCTTACAGGGGAACTGAA.